This TCR beta chain was identified in a study of T cells in Graves' hyperthyroidism and ophthalmopathy. Clinical symptoms, serum thyroxine, TRAb, thyroid ultrasound and orbital computed tomography established diagnosis. Amplified TCR beta CDR3 regions came from RNA transcripts. Using the HTBI primer set, a first-round RT-PCR was run on the TCR CDR3. Each CDR3 protein is one row after TCRdb ran MiXCR on the multiplex PCR reads. Altogether around 540,000 distinct CDR3 sequences are present, under 60% being singletons, with the ten largest covering nearly 8.5%. With 5 bases clipped from V and 4 bases from J, the junction kept 8 bases outside the gene matches. Germline loops: CDR1 MGHDK, CDR2 SYGVNS. CDR3 size: 14 residues.

The receptor was isolated from a young woman with Graves' hyperthyroidism. This chain links TRBV25-1 with TRBJ2-7; 7 bases align to TRBD2. What was sequenced was peripheral blood or thyroid tissue (not recorded which). CDR3 in DNA: TGTGCCAGCAGTTTCGTCGGTAGCGGGTACGAGCAGTACTTC. It translates to CASSFVGSGYEQYF.